Detailed here is one TCR beta chain. In this sample, this clonotype turned up many times. The specificity of this receptor is unknown. It has no much larger one-base neighbor in the sample; base qualities were not kept. These data originate in a study of regulatory T cells in long-lasting Graves disease (dated by TCRdb to 2020 to 2023). Regarding the research as a whole: Patients with newly diagnosed Graves' disease had been on antithyroid drugs for under 3 months. Patients with persistent Graves' disease were compared with patients with newly diagnosed Graves' disease using TCR sequencing and RNA sequencing of peripheral blood. TCR sequencing covered some 13 persistent and approximately 20 newly diagnosed Graves' disease patients, some 33 samples in total. The study took place in China and was registered as a clinical trial.

The time point tag for this specimen amounts to: newly diagnosed GD, antithyroid drugs for less than 3 months. RNA was extracted from PBMCs in TRIzol for both TCR sequencing and RNA sequencing. The diagnosis of Graves' disease was made according to American Thyroid Association guidelines. Patients for the study were recruited at an endocrinology department in Xi'an, China. From each patient, roughly 9 milliliters of peripheral blood was collected into an EDTA anticoagulant tube. PBMCs were isolated by Ficoll Paque Plus density gradient separation without further T cell sorting. RNA quality was checked with an Agilent 2100 Bioanalyzer and agarose gel, and concentration with a NanoDrop 2000. From the cysteine through the phenylalanine, the CDR3 covers 15 amino acids. This entry keeps only the CDR3 DNA: 45 bases, framed from base 1. Trimming removed 7 bases from V and 7 bases from J; the gene matches leave 13 bases unexplained.

Library method: multiplex PCR. This sample was sequenced with an Illumina HiSeq 4000. To build TCR beta libraries, CDR3 regions were amplified by Arm-PCR using iRepertoire HTBI primers. Before sequencing, the PCR products went through gel purification. Concerning the study's data processing: Across samples, fewer than 70 TRBV and 14 TRBJ segments were identified and used for gene usage analysis of CDR3 amino acid clonotypes. Filtered high-quality paired reads were merged into contigs using COPE and FqMerger. BLAST was used to align contigs to the IMGT TRBV, TRBD and TRBJ reference genes, and CDR3 was defined following IMGT. Highly expanded clones were defined as clonotypes with a frequency above 0.1%. Shannon entropy was used to measure repertoire diversity, and the Gini coefficient was used to measure V-J evenness. A clonotype was considered public if more than one individual shared it. Using fastp trimming at Q25 and MiXCR clonotype assembly, TCRdb reanalyzed the public sequencing data and kept in-frame beta chains. Each entry merges the rows of one CDR3 protein and shows their most common DNA and genes. In this record, the V and J calls reflect TCRdb's handling and not the investigators' own analysis. This sample gives just over 600,000 distinct CDR3 sequences in total; roughly 15% of them show up just once. Approximately 18% of the sample is in the top ten clones.

Overall results and qualifications from the work: TRBV28, TRBJ1-2 and TRBJ2-5 were preferentially used in persistent disease, while TRBV20-1 and TRBJ2-1 were favored in newly diagnosed disease. Only peripheral blood was studied, because thyroid tissue, the primary lesion, was inaccessible. Sequencing and analysis were limited to the TCR beta chain. The small sample size was acknowledged by the authors as a limitation that may reduce accuracy. Compared with newly diagnosed patients, patients with persistent Graves' disease had lower TCR Shannon entropy and fewer highly expanded clones, which suggests clonal expansion. A larger number of public clonotypes was shared among persistent patients (fewer than 3,000) than among newly diagnosed patients (around 890).

Another study also made use of these data, one on T cells in Graves' hyperthyroidism and ophthalmopathy. As the second publication notes: Graves' hyperthyroidism was defined as stable when no progression to ophthalmopathy occurred over 18 months of follow-up. Hyperthyroidism patients were newly diagnosed, had a disease duration of under 2 months, and were aged 18 to 65 years. Exclusion was applied to patients with uncontrolled infections, other autoimmune diseases, pregnancy or lactation. Diagnoses were established on the basis of clinical symptoms, serum thyroxine and TRAb, thyroid ultrasound, and orbital computed tomography. A first-round RT-PCR of the TCR CDR3 used the HTBI primer set with the Qiagen OneStep RT-PCR kit. Most expanded thyroid clonotypes (frequency above 0.001) were also detected in blood, a finding suggesting that blood repertoires may reflect thyroid immune responses. In cross-validation, a model built on a 13 V-J signature told ophthalmopathy apart from stable hyperthyroidism with about 90% sensitivity and roughly 82% specificity, and in testing the same model reached 80%/75%. In validation, progression to ophthalmopathy was predicted by the model with around 70% sensitivity and 72% to 85% specificity, a median of approximately 6.5 months before onset. TCR V-J signatures able to tell the groups apart were searched for in a discovery cohort of 90 to 100 patients, of whom about 40 had Graves' ophthalmopathy and under 65 had stable Graves' hyperthyroidism. Prospective prediction of ophthalmopathy was tested in an independent validation cohort consisting of 18 to 20 hyperthyroidism patients and some 15 patients who later progressed to ophthalmopathy. The approximately 98 discovery patients were randomly divided into training and test sets at a 7:3 ratio. Thyroid tissue and blood T-cell repertoires from six Graves' hyperthyroidism patients were also compared in the study. Following sampling, methimazole starting at 30 mg daily was given to hyperthyroidism patients, and high-dose intravenous methylprednisolone was given to ophthalmopathy patients. A second multiplex PCR round built the libraries, followed by size selection and purification. Sequencing of the libraries was done on an Illumina HiSeq2000 using paired-end 100 bp reads. SOAPnuke was used to process the raw data, with reads discarded if the reads contained adapters or uncalled bases, had a mean Phred below 15, or lacked an exact constant-primer or identifier match. High-quality paired reads were merged with COPE v1.2.5, and unique nucleotide sequences were defined as clonotypes. MiTCR v1.1 was used to align clonotypes to the IMGT TRBV, TRBD and TRBJ reference segments. Analysis was restricted to V-J combinations with a frequency above 0.0001, which covered just over 98% of repertoires. The TCS score was defined as the ratio of F50 (clonal expansion) to E x V (chaos), calculated using BLOSUM62-based TCRdist between CDR3 peptides within each V-J. Welch's t-statistics and random forest reduced around 550 V-J features to around 14, which were used in a naive Bayes classifier (R e1071). Sample size was not statistically predetermined, and investigators were not blinded to group allocation. The paper describes TCR Vbeta CDR3 sequencing of 135 peripheral blood samples, made up of 40 to 45 ophthalmopathy patients, over 70 hyperthyroidism patients and approximately 17 progressor patients.

The rearrangement joined TRBV12-3 or TRBV12-4 to TRBJ2-7; TRBD1 agrees with 10 junctional bases. This clonotype was obtained from a woman younger than 45 with Graves disease. Donor details come from another sample of the same person, matched by shared clones. The material was peripheral blood mononuclear cells (PBMCs), obtained at new diagnosis, from a patient treated with antithyroid drugs. DNA sequence: TGTGCCAGCACCAAACCCGGGACAGGGGTGGGTGAGCAGTACTTC. Its coded protein is CASTKPGTGVGEQYF.